In its sample, the clone carrying this T cell receptor (beta chain) was seen once. The CDR3 consists of 16 residues. Germline CDR1 and CDR2: LGHNA and YSLEER. Deletions cut 2 bases from V and 0 bases from J, with 14 bases between. Sequenced by immunoSEQ multiplex PCR; TCRdb stores in-frame clones only, minus some. The data contain roughly 180,000 clones, approximately 81% of them singletons. This record comes from a study of blood T cell repertoires in COVID-19. Overall study: Sites across the United States, Italy and Spain contributed samples from acute and convalescent COVID-19. T cells, B-cell-depleted T cells, or PBMCs supplied cDNA or gDNA.

V is TRBV4-3 and J is TRBJ2-7; D is possibly TRBD2 (7 bases). The sample taken for sequencing was peripheral blood. The source is a woman in her forties or fifties with COVID-19, enrolled during active disease. For the CDR3, the DNA is TGCGCCAGCAGCCAACAGCGGGACATTTTCTCCTACGAGCAGTACTTC. Translating gives CASSQQRDIFSYEQYF.